These 29 T cell receptor beta chains were sequenced from one sample in a study of PD-1 blockade in classical Hodgkin lymphoma. Brentuximab vedotin exposure varied among the patients, all of whom had relapsed after autologous stem cell transplantation. Generated by immunoSEQ multiplex PCR, the TCRdb table keeps only in-frame clones and is missing some. In the table there are some 45,000 clones, around nine tenths of which are singletons. The sequencing here drew on peripheral blood mononuclear cells (PBMCs), taken at baseline. Source of these receptors: a human donor with classical Hodgkin lymphoma.

V gene TRBV13 combines with J gene TRBJ2-2, with D unresolved. The CDR3 spans 12 residues. With 6 bases removed from V and 5 bases from J, the gap between germline ends came to 7 bases. Germline V lookup: CDR1 PRHDT, CDR2 FYEKMQ (reference sequence). Here the CDR3 reads CASSSYTGELFF. The CDR3 DNA reads as TGTGCCAGCAGTTCCTATACCGGGGAGCTGTTTTTT. Based on the CDR3 plus reference TRBV13 and TRBJ2-2, the full variable domain is AAGVIQSPRHLIKEKRETATLKCYPIPRHDTVYWYQQGPGQDPQFLISFYEKMQSDKGSIPDRFSAQQFSDYHSELNMSSLELGDSALYFCASSSYTGELFFGEGSRLTVL.

The rearrangement uses TRBV18 and TRBJ2-6, with 10 bases matching TRBD1. The CDR3 totals 18 residues. CDR1 and CDR2 from the germline V gene are KGHSH and LQKENI. With 3 bases clipped from V and 1 base from J, the junction kept 6 bases outside the gene matches. CDR3 sequence: CASSPRDRGLSGANVLTF. In nucleotides, the CDR3 is TGTGCCAGCTCACCCCGGGACAGGGGCCTATCTGGGGCCAACGTCCTGACTTTC.

The J gene is TRBJ1-2, the V gene TRBV2; D is ambiguous. This CDR3 comprises 13 residues. V shed 7 bases and J shed 0 bases, with 9 bases lying between them. The germline V gene encodes CDR1 SNHLY and CDR2 FYNNEI. The CDR3 DNA is TGTGCCAGCACCCCGGTAGCTAACTATGGCTACACCTTC. It translates to CASTPVANYGYTF. Using reference TRBV2 and TRBJ1-2 for the parts outside the CDR3, the full variable domain is EPEVTQTPSHQVTQMGQEVILRCVPISNHLYFYWYRQILGQKVEFLVSFYNNEISEKSEIFDDQFSVERPDGSNFTLKIRSTKLEDSAMYFCASTPVANYGYTFGSGTRLTVV.

This clone was seen just once. The V and J genes are TRBV15 and TRBJ2-1; 10 bases align to TRBD2. The CDR3 extends over 17 amino acids. Germline lookup yields CDR1 LNHNV and CDR2 YYDKDF (reference sequence). V shed 0 bases, J shed 4 bases, and the junction held 6 bases outside the gene matches. The CDR3 loop reads CATSRDRPSGGYNEQFF. CDR3 DNA: TGTGCCACCAGCAGAGATCGGCCTAGCGGGGGTTACAATGAGCAGTTCTTC.

The chain is built from TRBV28 and TRBJ1-4, with 7 bases aligning to TRBD1. CDR1 is MDHEN, CDR2 SYDVKM, per germline. The length of the CDR3 is 15 residues. Trimming at V came to 6 bases and at J to 8 bases, leaving 12 bases not matched to a gene. In DNA, the CDR3 is TGTGCCAGCAGCGAAAGACAGGGAGGGAAAGAAAAACTGTTTTTT. Its protein product is CASSERQGGKEKLFF.

This clone was observed a few times. CDR3 region: CASSESAGTDSGANVLTF. As DNA, the CDR3 is TGTGCCAGCAGTGAATCGGCAGGGACCGACTCTGGGGCCAACGTCCTGACTTTC. This chain connects TRBV25-1 to TRBJ2-6; D assignment may be TRBD1 or TRBD2 (5 bases each). V was pared by 1 base and J by 0 bases, with 13 bases between. This CDR3 comprises 18 residues. Germline loops: CDR1 MGHDK, CDR2 SYGVNS.

The CDR3 region is CASSIAFGATEYF. CDR3 nucleotide sequence: TGTGCCAGTAGTATAGCGTTCGGGGCCACCGAGTATTTT. The V and J genes are TRBV19 and TRBJ2-3; D is possibly TRBD1 or TRBD2 (5 bases each). Germline V lookup: CDR1 LNHDA, CDR2 SQIVND (reference sequence). This CDR3 region has 13 residues. Trimming cost V 1 base and J 13 bases, with 15 bases left between them.

The genes are TRBV29-1 and TRBJ2-3; the D is unclear. The germline V gene has CDR1 SQVTM and CDR2 ANQGSEA. This CDR3 spans 12 amino acids. V was cut by 6 bases and J by 4 bases, with 11 bases left in between. CDR3 nucleotides: TGCAGCGTCGCGCCCACGGCAGATACGCAGTATTTT. Protein: CSVAPTADTQYF.

The gene calls are TRBV7-9 and TRBJ2-5; 12 nucleotides line up with TRBD1. Germline V CDR1 and CDR2: SEHNR, FQNEAQ (reference sequence). The CDR3 spans 15 residues. V gave up 6 bases and J gave up 5 bases; unmatched junction bases: 7. In nucleotides, the CDR3 is TGTGCCAGCAGGCCGGGACAGGGGGCGGGGGAGACCCAGTACTTC. It specifies CASRPGQGAGETQYF.

The rearrangement links TRBV4-1 to TRBJ2-1; D possibly corresponds to TRBD1 (6 bases). Trimming stripped 0 bases from V and 7 bases from J, with 16 bases between. Germline V CDR1 and CDR2: MGHRA, YSYEKL. This CDR3 is built from 16 residues. CDR3 protein: CASSQEGQGSLNEQFF. The CDR3 DNA follows: TGCGCCAGCAGCCAAGAGGGGCAGGGGAGCCTTAATGAGCAGTTCTTC.

The J gene is TRBJ1-2, the V gene TRBV4-1; D is possibly TRBD1 (5 bases). V was clipped by 1 base and J by 3 bases, with 9 bases between them. Germline V lookup: CDR1 MGHRA, CDR2 YSYEKL. The CDR3 is made up of 14 amino acids. CDR3 sequence: CASSQVSRDYGYTF. In DNA, the CDR3 is TGCGCCAGCAGCCAAGTGTCCAGGGACTATGGCTACACCTTC.

The chain recombines TRBV15 with TRBJ2-1; 7 positions match TRBD2. The CDR3 is 15 amino acids. Trimming removed 0 bases from V and 7 bases from J; junction bases left unmatched: 6. Looked up from germline, CDR1 is LNHNV and CDR2 is YYDKDF (reference sequence). The CDR3 region is CATSRERGSQNEQFF. CDR3 DNA sequence: TGTGCCACCAGCAGAGAGCGCGGGAGTCAAAATGAGCAGTTCTTC.

This sequence joins TRBV6-6 and TRBJ1-1, with D perhaps TRBD1 (5 bases). Germline V gives CDR1 MNHNY, CDR2 SVGAGI (reference sequence). The ends were cut back, 10 bases at V and 0 bases at J, with 12 bases in the middle. The CDR3 contains 13 residues. DNA of the CDR3: TGTGCCACCTACCGGGGGATGAACACTGAAGCTTTCTTT. This sequence encodes CATYRGMNTEAFF.

The J gene is TRBJ1-1, the V gene TRBV25-1, with D unresolved. Trimming pared 7 bases from V and 6 bases from J, leaving 9 bases between. From germline, CDR1 is MGHDK and CDR2 SYGVNS. The CDR3 consists of 11 residues. The DNA for the CDR3 is TGTGCCAGCACCCCTTTATCTGAAGCTTTCTTT. It encodes CASTPLSEAFF.

The V and J genes are TRBV5-1 and TRBJ2-3; tentatively, D is TRBD1 or TRBD2 (5 bases each). Germline values: CDR1 SGHRS, CDR2 YFSETQ. Trimming took 4 bases from V and 2 from J, leaving 14 bases between them. The CDR3 is 15 residues long. The CDR3 sequence: CASSPWDGITDTQYF. The DNA of the CDR3 is TGCGCCAGCAGCCCGTGGGACGGAATCACAGATACGCAGTATTTT.

The chain carries TRBV29-1 and TRBJ1-4; D is ambiguous. The CDR3 is made up of 15 amino acids. CDR1 is SQVTM and CDR2 is ANQGSEA in the germline V gene. Between the trimmed V and J ends, which lost 5 bases and 8 bases, there was a span of 21 bases. For the CDR3, the DNA is TGCAGCGTTTGGCCTGCCGGGCTCGGTCGGGAAAAACTGTTTTTT. Its protein is CSVWPAGLGREKLFF.

This chain links TRBV29-1 with TRBJ2-7, with D possibly matching TRBD2 (5 bases). Trimming took 4 bases from V and 0 from J, leaving 10 bases between them. CDR1 and CDR2 from the germline V gene are SQVTM and ANQGSEA. The CDR3 spans 13 residues. Here the CDR3 reads CSVGPAGSYEQYF. CDR3 nucleotides: TGCAGCGTTGGACCGGCGGGCTCCTACGAGCAGTACTTC.

V and J are TRBV7-2 and TRBJ2-5; 7 nucleotides align to TRBD1. This CDR3 spans 15 amino acids. Germline trimming cut 5 bases from V and 5 bases from J; bases unmatched to any gene: 11. CDR1 is SGHTA, CDR2 FQGNSA, per germline. The CDR3 spells CASSNRGRAEETQYF. Here the CDR3 DNA reads TGTGCCAGCAGCAACAGGGGCAGGGCGGAGGAGACCCAGTACTTC. Full variable domain (remainder filled in from reference TRBV7-2 and TRBJ2-5): GAGVSQSPSNKVTEKGKDVELRCDPISGHTALYWYRQSLGQGLEFLIYFQGNSAPDKSGLPSDRFSAERTGGSVSTLTIQRTQQEDSAVYLCASSNRGRAEETQYFGPGTRLLVL.

V usage is TRBV19 and J usage is TRBJ2-6; D ambiguous. The CDR3 runs to 15 residues. Germline assignment: CDR1 LNHDA and CDR2 SQIVND (reference sequence). Between the trimmed V and J ends, which lost 3 bases and 0 bases, there was a span of 6 bases. CDR3 amino acids: CASSIKTSGANVLTF. The DNA of the CDR3 is TGTGCCAGTAGTATTAAGACCTCTGGGGCCAACGTCCTGACTTTC.

This chain connects TRBV27 to TRBJ1-2; D gene uncertain. CDR3 length equals 12 residues. Germline V gene lookup returns CDR1 MNHEY and CDR2 SMNVEV (reference sequence). Between the trimmed V and J ends, which lost 6 bases and 6 bases, there was a span of 11 bases. The CDR3 spells CASRTGNHGYTF. In nucleotides, the CDR3 is TGTGCCAGCAGGACGGGGAACCATGGCTACACCTTC.

The count of this clone is one. This chain links TRBV7-2 with TRBJ2-3; TRBD2 aligns across 9 bases. V lost 1 base and J lost 1; bases outside the gene matches: 0. The germline V gene encodes CDR1 SGHTA and CDR2 FQGNSA. There are 15 residues in the CDR3. In DNA, the CDR3 is TGTGCCAGCAGCTTAGTAGCGGGAGGCACAGATACGCAGTATTTT. This sequence encodes CASSLVAGGTDTQYF.

CDR3 in DNA: TGTGCCAGCAGCGTAGCAGCGGGGGGGAGGCAAGAGACCCAGTACTTC. This gives the protein CASSVAAGGRQETQYF. This chain connects TRBV9 to TRBJ2-5; 10 nucleotides line up with TRBD2. The CDR3 consists of 16 residues. V was pared by 0 bases and J by 2 bases, with 4 bases of the junction left unmatched. The V gene's germline CDR1 is SGDLS and CDR2 YYNGEE.

The chain links TRBV2 to TRBJ1-1, with D possibly matching TRBD1 (5 bases). There are 12 residues in the CDR3. Germline assignment: CDR1 SNHLY and CDR2 FYNNEI. V was clipped by 6 bases and J by 6 bases, with 11 bases between them. The CDR3 protein is CASREGMAEAFF. As DNA, the CDR3 is TGTGCCAGCAGAGAGGGGATGGCTGAAGCTTTCTTT.

The chain joins TRBV5-6 to TRBJ1-1; D gene ambiguous. Germline CDR1 SGHDT, CDR2 YYEEEE. V lost 0 bases and J 2 bases, leaving 8 bases between the germline ends. The CDR3 has 14 amino acids. CDR3 sequence (DNA): TGTGCCAGCAGCTTGGGTCGGATAAACACTGAAGCTTTCTTT. Translated: CASSLGRINTEAFF.

The chain couples TRBV5-1 to TRBJ1-4; D is unresolved. Germline-derived CDR1 and CDR2 are SGHRS and YFSETQ. The CDR3 has 14 residues. Trimming pared 4 bases from V and 5 bases from J, leaving 12 bases between. CDR3 sequence: CASSEQPLNEKLFF. The CDR3 DNA follows: TGCGCCAGCAGCGAACAGCCCTTAAATGAAAAACTGTTTTTT.

The gene calls are TRBV29-1 and TRBJ2-2; a weak D match, TRBD1 (5 bases). Trimming removed 5 bases at V and 0 bases at J, with 10 bases between. In germline, CDR1 is SQVTM, CDR2 ANQGSEA. The CDR3 runs to 14 residues. This CDR3 is CSVLLGANTGELFF. CDR3 nucleotides: TGCAGCGTTCTTCTAGGGGCGAACACCGGGGAGCTGTTTTTT.

V is TRBV6-6 and J is TRBJ1-3, with 7 bases aligning to TRBD1. V shed 2 bases and J 2 bases; nucleotides not matched to a gene: 6. The germline V gene encodes CDR1 MNHNY and CDR2 SVGAGI (reference sequence). There are 16 residues in the CDR3. In nucleotides, the CDR3 is TGTGCCAGCAGTTACGGGGGACAGTTGACTGGAAACACCATATATTTT. It codes for CASSYGGQLTGNTIYF.

The chain uses TRBV9 and TRBJ2-1; possibly TRBD2 for D (6 bases). Germline V gene data show CDR1 as SGDLS and CDR2 as YYNGEE. V dropped 7 bases and J dropped 7 bases, with 9 bases sitting between them. There are 11 residues in the CDR3. The CDR3 spells CASGGSNEQFF. The CDR3 DNA is TGTGCCAGCGGGGGGTCAAATGAGCAGTTCTTC.

The J gene is TRBJ2-7, the V gene TRBV6-1; 12 nucleotides align to TRBD2. The length of the CDR3 is 17 residues. With 0 bases clipped from V and 3 bases from J, the junction kept 6 bases outside the gene matches. CDR1 is MNHNS and CDR2 is SASEGT in the germline V gene. The CDR3 nucleotides read TGTGCCAGCAGTGAAGCGGTAGGACTAGCGGGAAACTACGAGCAGTACTTC. Protein product: CASSEAVGLAGNYEQYF.